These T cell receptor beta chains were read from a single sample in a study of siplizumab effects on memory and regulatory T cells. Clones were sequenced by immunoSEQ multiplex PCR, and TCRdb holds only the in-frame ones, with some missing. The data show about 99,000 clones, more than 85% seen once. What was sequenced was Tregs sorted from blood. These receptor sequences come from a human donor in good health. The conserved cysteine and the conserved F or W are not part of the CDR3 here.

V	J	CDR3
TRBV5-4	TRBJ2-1	ASSLAGSAGNEQF
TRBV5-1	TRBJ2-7	ASSPGGTGLKKAY
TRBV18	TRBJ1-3	ASSLRVGRPSGNTIY
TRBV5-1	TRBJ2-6	ASSLIGGYGANVLT
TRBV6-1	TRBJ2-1	ASSDRDGQF
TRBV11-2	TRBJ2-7	ASSSLRRQVYYEQY
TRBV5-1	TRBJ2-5	ASSSGRAQETQY
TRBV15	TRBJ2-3	ATSRGPPSTDTQY
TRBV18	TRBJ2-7	ASQIQPYEQY
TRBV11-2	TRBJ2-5	ASSFGETQY
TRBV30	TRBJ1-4	AFADRGRNEKLF
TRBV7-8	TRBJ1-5	ASSPSPRGRAQH
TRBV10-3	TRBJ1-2	AISPLTGPLDYGYT
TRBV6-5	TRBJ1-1	ASGKTGGNTEAF
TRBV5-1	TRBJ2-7	ASSSVGYEQY
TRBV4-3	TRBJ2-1	ASSRGAEREQF
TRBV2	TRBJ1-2	ASRDRG
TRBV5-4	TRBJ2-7	ASSFYGSGFYEQY
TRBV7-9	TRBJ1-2	ASSLANPMYYGYT
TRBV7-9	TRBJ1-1	ASSSWTEMNTEAF
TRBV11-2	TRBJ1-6	ASSLISSPLH
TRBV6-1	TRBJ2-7	ASSEAISGSGSYEQY
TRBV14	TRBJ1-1	ASSQGTGSRLSEAF
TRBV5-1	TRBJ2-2	ASSLTVTGGAGGELF
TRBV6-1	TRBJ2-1	ASSQWGPYNEQF
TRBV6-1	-	ASSGGRGYGIEQY
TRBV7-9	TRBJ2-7	ASSLARGYEQY
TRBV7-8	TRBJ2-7	ASSPGLSKQY
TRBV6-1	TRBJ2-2	ASSGWRNTGELF
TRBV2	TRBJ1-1	ASTRQDNWSTEAF
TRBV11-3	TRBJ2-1	ASSLFRGGSSYNEQF
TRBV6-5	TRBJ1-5	ASSNGGYQPQH